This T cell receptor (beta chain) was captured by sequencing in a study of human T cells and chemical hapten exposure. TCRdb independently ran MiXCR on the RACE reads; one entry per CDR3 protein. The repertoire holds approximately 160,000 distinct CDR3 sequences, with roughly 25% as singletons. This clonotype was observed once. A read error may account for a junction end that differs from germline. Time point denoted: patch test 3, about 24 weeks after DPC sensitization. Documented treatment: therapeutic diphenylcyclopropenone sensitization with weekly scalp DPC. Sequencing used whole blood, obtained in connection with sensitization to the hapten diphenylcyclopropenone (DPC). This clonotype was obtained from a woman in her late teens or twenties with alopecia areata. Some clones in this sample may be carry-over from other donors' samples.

The CDR3 DNA follows: TGTGCCAGCAGTTTAACGGGACCCTCGAGGGATAACGAGCAGTACTTC. It translates to CASSLTGPSRDNEQYF. The J gene is TRBJ2-7, the V gene TRBV7-3; D assignment may be TRBD1 or TRBD2 (5 bases each). This CDR3 region has 16 residues. Germline CDR1 is SGHTA and CDR2 is FQGTGA.